Following are 17 T cell receptor beta chains from one sample sequenced in a study of spatial heterogeneity in lung cancer. Whole-study results and caveats: Expanded intratumoral alpha and beta TCR counts tracked tumor mutation counts.

TCRdb processed the 5' RACE reads anew with MiXCR; each CDR3 protein has one entry. The profile shows 9,500 to 14,000 distinct CDR3 sequences, 14% to 15% of them singletons. Which antigens these TCRs recognize remains unknown. Time point indicated: sample taken at primary tumor resection. The sample in question was lung tumor tissue, obtained at surgery. The receptors were sampled from a male donor with early-stage non-small cell lung cancer.

Many counts were recorded for this clonotype. The rearrangement uses TRBV29-1 and TRBJ2-3, with 10 bases that match TRBD1. The ends lost 5 bases at V and 1 base at J; junction bases unmatched: 3. This CDR3 is 14 amino acids long. Germline V lookup: CDR1 SQVTM, CDR2 ANQGSEA. CDR3 DNA: TGCAGCGTTTCCGGGACAGGGGGCACAGATACGCAGTATTTT. It is translated as CSVSGTGGTDTQYF.

The chain links TRBV28 to TRBJ2-3; D not certain. Trimming removed 5 bases from V and 6 bases from J, with 9 bases in between. CDR1 MDHEN and CDR2 SYDVKM come from the germline V gene. The CDR3 loop spans 12 amino acids. The CDR3 sequence is CASSPLRDTQYF. For the CDR3, the DNA is TGTGCCAGCAGTCCCCTTAGGGATACGCAGTATTTT.

The table lists this clonotype with a few counts. This chain uses TRBV6-2 or TRBV6-3 with TRBJ2-2; 9 positions match TRBD2. The germline CDR1 and CDR2 sequences are MNHEY and SVGEGT. The CDR3 is 17 amino acids. V shed 2 bases, J shed 5 bases, and the junction held 9 bases outside the gene matches. CDR3 sequence (DNA): TGTGCCAGCAGTTACGATTTAGTAGCGGGAGAAACCGGGGAGCTGTTTTTT. This translates into CASSYDLVAGETGELFF.

The chain links TRBV29-1 to TRBJ2-7; no clear D gene. This CDR3 comprises 12 residues. Trimming took 7 bases from V and 1 from J, leaving 11 bases between them. CDR1 SQVTM and CDR2 ANQGSEA come from the germline V gene. DNA for the CDR3: TGCAGCGCCACTTTGGTATCCTACGAGCAGTACTTC. Protein product: CSATLVSYEQYF.

CDR3 residues: CASSFAQSTDTQYF. In DNA form, the CDR3 reads TGCGCCAGCAGCTTCGCACAGAGCACAGATACGCAGTATTTT. The V gene is TRBV5-1, the J gene TRBJ2-3; D is unresolved. The CDR3 is 14 amino acids. V gave up 2 bases and J gave up 0 bases, with 7 bases separating them. Germline assignment: CDR1 SGHRS and CDR2 YFSETQ. Together with reference TRBV5-1 and TRBJ2-3, the CDR3 gives the full variable domain: KAGVTQTPRYLIKTRGQQVTLSCSPISGHRSVSWYQQTPGQGLQFLFEYFSETQRNKGNFPGRFSGRQFSNSRSEMNVSTLELGDSALYLCASSFAQSTDTQYFGPGTRLTVL.

Many counts were recorded for this clonotype. This sequence joins TRBV5-1 and TRBJ2-7; maybe TRBD1 (6 bases). V was cut by 3 bases and J by 1 base, with 11 bases left in between. Per the germline V gene, CDR1 is SGHRS and CDR2 is YFSETQ. The CDR3 runs 14 residues. The CDR3 DNA reads TGCGCCAGCAGCTACAAGGACAGTTCCTACGAGCAGTACTTC. The encoded protein is CASSYKDSSYEQYF.

This clonotype was found a few times. The chain links TRBV18 to TRBJ2-7; 7 bases are a match to TRBD1. With 8 bases clipped from V and 2 bases from J, the junction kept 9 bases outside the gene matches. The CDR3 is 14 amino acids. CDR1 KGHSH and CDR2 LQKENI come from the germline V gene. The CDR3: CASAGTDGPYEQYF. In nucleotides, the CDR3 is TGTGCCAGCGCAGGGACAGATGGGCCCTACGAGCAGTACTTC.

This clonotype was observed a few times. V is TRBV10-1 and J is TRBJ2-7, with a weak D call TRBD1 (7 bases). CDR3 size: 16 residues. CDR1 is WNHNN, CDR2 SYGVQD, per germline (reference sequence). V was clipped by 8 bases and J by 1 base, with 21 bases between them. CDR3 nucleotide sequence: TGCGCCAGCTTCCAGGGGACAGCGGGCCTGTCCTACGAGCAGTACTTC. Amino acids: CASFQGTAGLSYEQYF.

The chain recombines TRBV14 with TRBJ2-1; D gene ambiguous. Germline CDR1 is SGHDN and CDR2 is FVKESK. V was shortened by 4 bases and J by 0 bases, with 7 bases between the two germline ends. The CDR3 runs to 14 residues. CDR3 coding DNA: TGTGCCAGCAGCCGTTTTAGCTCCTACAATGAGCAGTTCTTC. Translation gives CASSRFSSYNEQFF.

By its share, this clonotype is medium-sized. CDR3 coding DNA: TGTGCCAGCAGTTACTCGAGGGACAGCGTCTCCTACGAGCAGTACTTC. Protein sequence: CASSYSRDSVSYEQYF. The chain links TRBV6-6 to TRBJ2-7; the match to TRBD1 covers 7 bases. Germline V gene lookup returns CDR1 MNHNY and CDR2 SVGAGI (reference sequence). With 0 bases clipped from V and 0 bases from J, the junction kept 5 bases outside the gene matches. The CDR3 covers 16 residues.

The chain couples TRBV3-1 to TRBJ1-5; D possibly corresponds to TRBD1 (5 bases). In germline, CDR1 is LGHDT, CDR2 YNNKEL (reference sequence). Trimming removed 4 bases at V and 6 bases at J, with 16 bases between. The CDR3 has 15 residues. CDR3 loop: CASSPTRGTGQPQHF. The CDR3 coding sequence is TGTGCCAGCAGCCCTACCCGGGGGACCGGTCAGCCCCAGCATTTT.

This chain connects TRBV29-1 to TRBJ2-7; D not resolved. The CDR3 is made up of 10 amino acids. Looked up from germline, CDR1 is SQVTM and CDR2 is ANQGSEA. The CDR3: CRGLKDEQYV. The CDR3 DNA reads as TGCAGGGGGTTAAAGGACGAGCAGTACGTC.

By proportion, this clonotype is medium-sized. This chain uses TRBV21-1 with TRBJ1-2; the table's D gene call, TRBD1, was not cross checked with the DNA. TRBV21-1 is tagged as a pseudogene. The CDR3 consists of 15 residues. CDR3 coding DNA: TGTGCCAGCAGCAAAGCGAACAGGGTTGGCTATGGCTACACCTTC. Translating it yields CASSKANRVGYGYTF.

The sample holds many counts of this clonotype. V and J are TRBV4-1 and TRBJ1-2; perhaps TRBD1 as D (5 bases). V was pared by 0 bases and J by 5 bases, with 16 bases between. This CDR3 is 16 amino acids long. Germline CDR1 MGHRA, CDR2 YSYEKL. In DNA form, the CDR3 reads TGCGCCAGCAGCCAAGAAAGGGCTTGGGGACCTTATGGCTACACCTTC. Encoded protein: CASSQERAWGPYGYTF.

Relative to its sample, this clonotype is large. This chain uses TRBV11-2 with TRBJ2-7; 7 positions agree with TRBD1. Germline V gene lookup returns CDR1 SGHAT and CDR2 FQNNGV. The CDR3 is 12 amino acids. V was clipped by 6 bases and J by 7 bases; unmatched bases: 6. The DNA for the CDR3 is TGTGCCAGCAGAGGGGCAGGGGGTGAGCAGTACTTC. Protein product: CASRGAGGEQYF.

The V and J genes are TRBV28 and TRBJ2-3; TRBD2 agrees at 11 bases. This CDR3 has 16 residues. With 5 bases clipped from V and 0 bases from J, the junction kept 4 bases outside the gene matches. Germline CDR1 reads MDHEN; CDR2 reads SYDVKM. CDR3: CASSVGTSGSTDTQYF. CDR3 DNA: TGTGCCAGCAGTGTCGGGACTAGCGGCAGCACAGATACGCAGTATTTT.

The table lists this clonotype with a few counts. V is TRBV10-3 and J is TRBJ2-4, with 7 bases that match TRBD1. Trimming cost V 2 bases and J 5 bases; bases outside gene matches: 3. Germline V lookup: CDR1 ENHRY, CDR2 SYGVKD. The CDR3 is 14 amino acids. CDR3 amino acids: CAISEDRDENIQYF. CDR3 sequence (DNA): TGTGCCATCAGTGAGGACAGGGATGAAAACATTCAGTACTTC.